This T cell receptor (beta chain) was obtained from a study of shared T cell receptors in the human thymus. The protocol was immunoSEQ multiplex PCR, while the TCRdb copy is restricted to in-frame clones and leaves out a portion. The sample lists 500,000 to 850,000 clones, about 87% occurring once. V was shortened by 5 bases and J by 2 bases, with 13 bases between the two germline ends. Germline loops: CDR1 MDHEN, CDR2 SYDVKM. CDR3 length equals 14 residues. These data also featured in a second study, about human thymus T cells. That study adds: Corrective surgery for congenital heart defects was being performed on the healthy Finnish infants who served as donors. Thymic resections from corrective heart surgery supplied the tissue. Seemingly biased V and J gene usage marked thymic and blood repertoires.

This rearrangement joins TRBV28 to TRBJ2-7; D unresolved. The TCR originated in a boy under three years old with a congenital heart defect. Sequenced material: thymocytes. The CDR3 spells CASSPLSVPYEQYF. DNA for the CDR3: TGTGCCAGCAGTCCCTTGTCCGTTCCCTACGAGCAGTACTTC.